This paragraph covers one T cell receptor beta chain sequence. Its antigen is not yet known. No much larger clone is present one base from it, and per-base qualities are unavailable. This sample was included in a study of T cell responses to AZD1222 COVID-19 vaccine (dated by TCRdb to the early 2020s). Broadly, across the study: AZD1222 recipients given second doses at about 4 weeks or at about 12 weeks were pooled, since spike-specific TCR depth and breadth were not found to differ between the two schedules. A total of approximately 250 trial participants underwent TCR sequencing, of whom 207 had received two doses of AZD1222 and around 25 had received two doses of the MenACWY control vaccine. Enrollment into the trials was organized by age into subgroups of 18-55, 56-69 and 70-plus years, and those subgroups contained roughly 150, 30 and 60 TCR-sequenced participants, respectively. Paper-wide results and their limitations: Because no day 14 peak-response samples were available, repertoires were characterized only after the peak T cell response. Conclusions about previously exposed vaccinees are limited, since just a handful of AZD1222 recipients were seropositive for SARS-CoV-2 at baseline. Participants were mostly white British, with more females than males. The authors suggested clonal diversity may have been underestimated. CD4 TCRs associated with the vaccine covered the entire spike protein, and the dominant responses were in regions 160-218 and 743-854. After two AZD1222 doses, both the breadth and the depth of spike-specific TCRs were significantly higher than at day 0 and than in MenACWY recipients. Epitopes outside the regions mutated in the B.1.351 and B.1.1.7 variants were reportedly recognized by nearly half of the unique spike-specific TCRs. In the small 56-69-year group, the increase in depth fell short of significance, most likely because of low power.

The CDR3 regions of human TCRbeta chains were analyzed by immunosequencing. The source study handled its data this way. TCRs in the repertoires were compared against a reference library of SARS-CoV-2-specific TCRs that had been generated with the MIRA antigen-specificity platform. Breadth meant the fraction of unique TCRs that were SARS-CoV-2-associated, whereas depth meant the fraction of total T cells that were SARS-CoV-2-associated. Using the MIRA data, each spike-specific TCR was mapped to the spike region that the TCR reacts to and placed in a CD4 or CD8 class. Log10-transformed breadth and depth values were compared by one-way ANOVA with Sidak's multiple comparisons tests. The source is immuneACCESS, and TCRdb retained only in-frame sequences with V and J called. Part of the clones is not carried over; for the studies checked, unresolved V genes explain less than half of this, and the remainder is unexplained. V, J and clone size derive from that table, while D and trimming were established from the DNA sequence. In all, the sample holds roughly 120,000 clones, and 80% to 90% of those were seen once. The leading ten clones occupy approximately 1.3% of the sample.

Germline trimming: 6 bases from V, 7 bases from J; junction bases outside gene matches: 5. The CDR3, cysteine through phenylalanine, is 14 amino acids long. Only the CDR3 region is kept as DNA, spanning 42 bases read in frame from base 1. CDR1 and CDR2 were assigned from the germline V gene as MNHEY and SVGAGI. The sample's time point label, in plain terms: baseline before first vaccination. Samples from vaccinated people were obtained from the UK trials COV001 and COV002, which included a single-blind randomized controlled phase 2/3 trial of AZD1222 (ChAdOx1 nCoV-19) in healthy adults. For TCRbeta chain sequencing, PBMC samples were collected from trial participants at day 0 and at day 28 after the second dose.

The chain is encoded by TRBV6-5 joined to TRBJ1-6; TRBD1 aligns with 8 central bases. This receptor was identified in an adult in good health. Material: peripheral blood, obtained on day 0 of AZD1222 vaccination. The CDR3 region reads CASRPGTGNSPLHF. The sequenced DNA is TGTGCCAGCAGGCCCGGGACAGGAAATTCACCCCTCCACTTT.